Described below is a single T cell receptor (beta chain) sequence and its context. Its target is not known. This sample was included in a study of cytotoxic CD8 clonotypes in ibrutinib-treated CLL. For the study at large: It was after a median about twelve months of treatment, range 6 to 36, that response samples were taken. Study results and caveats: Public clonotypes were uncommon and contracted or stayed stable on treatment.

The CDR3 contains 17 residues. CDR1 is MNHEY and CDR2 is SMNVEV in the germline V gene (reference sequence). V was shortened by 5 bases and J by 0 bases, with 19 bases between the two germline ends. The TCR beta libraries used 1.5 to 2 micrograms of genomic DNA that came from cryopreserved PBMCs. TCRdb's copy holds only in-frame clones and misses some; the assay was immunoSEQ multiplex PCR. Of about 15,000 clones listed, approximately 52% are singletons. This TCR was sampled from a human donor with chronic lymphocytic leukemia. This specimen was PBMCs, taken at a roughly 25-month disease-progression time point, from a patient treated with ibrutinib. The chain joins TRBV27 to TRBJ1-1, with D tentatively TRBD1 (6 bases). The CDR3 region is CASSDSPGQTMNTEAFF. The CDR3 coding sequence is TGTGCCAGCAGTGACTCTCCGGGACAAACTATGAACACTGAAGCTTTCTTT.